Below are 4 T cell receptor beta chains sequenced from a single sample in a study of T cells in Graves' hyperthyroidism and ophthalmopathy. The source material, RNA transcripts, was used to amplify TCR beta CDR3 regions. HTBI primers were the set used in a first-round RT-PCR of the TCR CDR3. One entry per CDR3 protein results from TCRdb running MiXCR on the multiplex PCR reads. The sample consists of fewer than 350,000 distinct CDR3 sequences, around 15% of them appearing once. The source material was blood. These receptor sequences come from a woman aged 45-59 years with Graves' hyperthyroidism that later progressed to Graves' ophthalmopathy.

The V gene is TRBV16, the J gene TRBJ2-1; no reliable D call. The germline V gene encodes CDR1 KGHSY and CDR2 FQNENV. V was clipped by 3 bases and J by 7 bases, with 19 bases between them. The CDR3 has 16 residues. The CDR3 loop reads CASSQTGSRSWNEQFF. In DNA form, the CDR3 reads TGTGCCAGCAGCCAGACCGGGTCTCGATCCTGGAATGAGCAGTTCTTC.

This clonotype was detected ten times or more. This chain connects TRBV28 to TRBJ2-2; D possibly uses TRBD1 or TRBD2 (6 bases each). Germline-derived CDR1 and CDR2 are MDHEN and SYDVKM. Trimming left V 0 bases short and J 2 bases short, with 7 bases between. The CDR3 is made up of 15 amino acids. CDR3 nucleotide sequence: TGTGCCAGCAGTTTATGGGGGGGCAACACCGGGGAGCTGTTTTTT. It encodes CASSLWGGNTGELFF.

This clonotype was seen only a few times. The chain recombines TRBV7-2 with TRBJ1-1, with D possibly matching TRBD1 (6 bases). This CDR3 is 15 amino acids long. V was pared by 1 base and J by 3 bases, with 12 bases between. Germline V gene data show CDR1 as SGHTA and CDR2 as FQGNSA. In nucleotides, the CDR3 is TGTGCCAGCAGCTTAGTTGGGGGCGTGGACACTGAAGCTTTCTTT. As protein: CASSLVGGVDTEAFF.

Only a few counts were recorded for this clonotype. The rearrangement uses TRBV7-2 and TRBJ2-5; TRBD2 agrees at 10 bases. Germline CDR1 and CDR2: SGHTA and FQGNSA. V lost 1 base, J lost 5 bases, and 7 bases stayed unmatched. This CDR3 has 16 residues. The CDR3 here is CASSLDGLAVGETQYF. As DNA, the CDR3 is TGTGCCAGCAGCTTAGACGGACTAGCGGTCGGCGAGACCCAGTACTTC.